The sequence of this TCR beta chain was determined in a study of OX40 agonist ivuxolimab in advanced cancers. Whole-study context: Patients were approximately 80% male with ages about 20 to 79, mean about 60. Patients achieving partial responses numbered three: one hepatocellular carcinoma case and two cutaneous melanoma cases.

General observations from the study: Averaging showed that CD8+ T cells had more expanded clones than CD4+ did. In the expanded peripheral T cells, antigen specificity was never determined.

Comment on this clone: What it binds is not known.

Germline lookup yields CDR1 LNHDA and CDR2 SQIVND (reference sequence). After removal of 3 bases from V and 6 bases from J, the junction contained 5 bases not matched to a gene. The CDR3 loop spans 13 amino acids. The method was immunoSEQ multiplex PCR; TCRdb's version includes in-frame clones alone and lacks a portion of them. The table records about 7,700 clones, less than 85% of them present only once. This specimen consisted of CD4+ or CD8+ T cells sorted from blood, obtained in a trial of the OX40 agonist ivuxolimab. This sequence joins TRBV19 and TRBJ2-7, with 7 nucleotides matching TRBD1. The source is an adult with an advanced solid tumor such as melanoma, head and neck, liver or kidney cancer. The CDR3 coding sequence is TGTGCCAGTAGTATTACAGGGGAGCCCGAGCAGTACTTC. Encoded protein: CASSITGEPEQYF. Based on the CDR3 plus reference TRBV19 and TRBJ2-7, the full variable domain is DGGITQSPKYLFRKEGQNVTLSCEQNLNHDAMYWYRQDPGQGLRLIYYSQIVNDFQKGDIAEGYSVSREKKESFPLTVTSAQKNPTAFYLCASSITGEPEQYFGPGTRLTVT.